Included here is one T cell receptor (beta chain) sequence, with context. The sort gate was single viable CD3+CD4+CD8-CD45RO+ cells for memory CD4+ T cells. The source of the sample is a study of memory CD4+ T cells and cytomegalovirus serostatus. The assay was immunoSEQ multiplex PCR, and TCRdb's table has in-frame clones only and misses some. Of about 41,000 clones in the sample, around 78% were seen once. Trimming removed 4 bases at V and 3 bases at J, with 12 bases between. The CDR3 is made up of 14 amino acids. Per germline, CDR1 SGHTS and CDR2 YDEGEE. The receptor was derived from an adult in good health and CMV-seronegative. The sample comprised memory CD4+ T cells from blood. The chain has TRBV5-8 and TRBJ2-3; a possible D gene is TRBD2 (5 bases). The CDR3 here is CASSTGVVTDTQYF. CDR3 DNA: TGTGCCAGCAGCACCGGGGTGGTTACAGATACGCAGTATTTT.